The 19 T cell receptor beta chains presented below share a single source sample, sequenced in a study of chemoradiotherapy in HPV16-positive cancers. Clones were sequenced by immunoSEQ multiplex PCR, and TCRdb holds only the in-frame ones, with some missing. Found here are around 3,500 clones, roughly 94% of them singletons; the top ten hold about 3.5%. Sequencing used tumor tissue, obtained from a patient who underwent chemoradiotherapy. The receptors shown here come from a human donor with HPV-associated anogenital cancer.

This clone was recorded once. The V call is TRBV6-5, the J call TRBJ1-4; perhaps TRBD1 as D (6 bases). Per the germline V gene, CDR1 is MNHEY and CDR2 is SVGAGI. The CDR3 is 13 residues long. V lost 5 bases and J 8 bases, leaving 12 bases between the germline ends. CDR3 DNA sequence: TGTGCCAGCAGTACAGGGCCAGGCGAAAAACTGTTTTTT. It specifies CASSTGPGEKLFF.

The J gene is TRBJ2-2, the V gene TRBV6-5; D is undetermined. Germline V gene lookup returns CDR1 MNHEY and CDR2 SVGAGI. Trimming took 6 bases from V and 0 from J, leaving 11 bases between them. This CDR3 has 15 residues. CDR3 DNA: TGTGCCAGCAGGGGTCGAGATACGAACACCGGGGAGCTGTTTTTT. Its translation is CASRGRDTNTGELFF.

The CDR3 reads CASSPGRGGYTF. The CDR3 bases are TGTGCCAGCAGCCCGGGGAGGGGAGGCTACACCTTC. The rearrangement links TRBV27 to TRBJ1-2; D may be TRBD1 (5 bases). CDR1 is MNHEY and CDR2 is SMNVEV in the germline V gene (reference sequence). The CDR3 has 12 residues. Trimming pared 6 bases from V and 8 bases from J, leaving 13 bases between.

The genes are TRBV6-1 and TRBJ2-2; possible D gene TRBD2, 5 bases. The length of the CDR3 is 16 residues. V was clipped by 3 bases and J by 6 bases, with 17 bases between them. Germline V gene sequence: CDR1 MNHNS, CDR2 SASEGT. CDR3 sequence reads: CASSDQPPGMSGELFF. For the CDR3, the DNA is TGTGCCAGCAGTGACCAGCCACCCGGGATGTCCGGGGAGCTGTTTTTT.

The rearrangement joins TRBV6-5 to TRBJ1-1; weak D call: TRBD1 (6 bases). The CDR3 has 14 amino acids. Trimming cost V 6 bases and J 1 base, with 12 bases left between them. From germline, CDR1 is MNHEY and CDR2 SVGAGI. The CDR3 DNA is TGTGCCAGCAGAAGGGACACCTCGAACACTGAAGCTTTCTTT. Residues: CASRRDTSNTEAFF.

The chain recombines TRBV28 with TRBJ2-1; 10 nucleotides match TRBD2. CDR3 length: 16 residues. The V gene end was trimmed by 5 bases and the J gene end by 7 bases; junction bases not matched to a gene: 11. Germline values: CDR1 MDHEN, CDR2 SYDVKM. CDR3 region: CASSRSGRAGWNEQFF. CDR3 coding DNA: TGTGCCAGCAGTAGGAGCGGGAGGGCCGGTTGGAATGAGCAGTTCTTC.

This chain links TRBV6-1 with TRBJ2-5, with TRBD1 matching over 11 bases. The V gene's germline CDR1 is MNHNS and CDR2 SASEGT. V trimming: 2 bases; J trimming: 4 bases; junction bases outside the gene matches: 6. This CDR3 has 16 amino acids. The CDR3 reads CASSERAGQGGETQYF. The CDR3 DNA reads TGTGCCAGCAGTGAACGAGCGGGACAGGGGGGAGAGACCCAGTACTTC.

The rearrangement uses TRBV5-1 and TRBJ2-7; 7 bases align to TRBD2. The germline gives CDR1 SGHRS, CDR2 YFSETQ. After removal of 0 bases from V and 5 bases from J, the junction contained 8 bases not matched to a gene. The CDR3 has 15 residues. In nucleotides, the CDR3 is TGCGCCAGCAGCTTGGATCGCGGGAGTTCGGACGAGCAGTACTTC. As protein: CASSLDRGSSDEQYF.

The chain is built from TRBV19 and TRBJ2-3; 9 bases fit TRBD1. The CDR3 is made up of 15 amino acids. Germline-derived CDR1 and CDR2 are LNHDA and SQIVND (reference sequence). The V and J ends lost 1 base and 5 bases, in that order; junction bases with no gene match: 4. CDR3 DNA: TGTGCCAGTAGTATAGGAACAGGGGGCGAAGATACGCAGTATTTT. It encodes CASSIGTGGEDTQYF. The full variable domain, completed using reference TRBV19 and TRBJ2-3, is DGGITQSPKYLFRKEGQNVTLSCEQNLNHDAMYWYRQDPGQGLRLIYYSQIVNDFQKGDIAEGYSVSREKKESFPLTVTSAQKNPTAFYLCASSIGTGGEDTQYFGPGTRLTVL.

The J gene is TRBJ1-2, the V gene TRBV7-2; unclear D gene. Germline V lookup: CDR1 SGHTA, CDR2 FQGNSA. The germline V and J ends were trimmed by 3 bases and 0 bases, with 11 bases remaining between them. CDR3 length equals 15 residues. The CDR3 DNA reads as TGTGCCAGCAGCTTCTGGACGGCAGCTAACTATGGCTACACCTTC. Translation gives CASSFWTAANYGYTF.

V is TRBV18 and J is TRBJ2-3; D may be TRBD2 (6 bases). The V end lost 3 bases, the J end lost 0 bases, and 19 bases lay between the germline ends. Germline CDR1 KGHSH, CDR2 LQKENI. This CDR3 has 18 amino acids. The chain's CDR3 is CASSPLPRARGSTDTQYF. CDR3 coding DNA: TGTGCCAGCTCACCCCTCCCCCGGGCGCGGGGAAGCACAGATACGCAGTATTTT.

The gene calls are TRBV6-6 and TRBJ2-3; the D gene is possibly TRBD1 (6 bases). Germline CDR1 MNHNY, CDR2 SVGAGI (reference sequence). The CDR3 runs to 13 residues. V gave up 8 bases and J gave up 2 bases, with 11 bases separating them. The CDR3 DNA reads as TGTGCCAGCCAAGGACAGTTCACAGATACGCAGTATTTT. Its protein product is CASQGQFTDTQYF.

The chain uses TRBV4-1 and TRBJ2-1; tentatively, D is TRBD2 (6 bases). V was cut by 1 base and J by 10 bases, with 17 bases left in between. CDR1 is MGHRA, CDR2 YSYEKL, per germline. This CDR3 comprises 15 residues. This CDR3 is CASSQGAGTHLEQFF. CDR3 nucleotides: TGCGCCAGCAGCCAAGGGGCTGGGACTCACCTCGAGCAGTTCTTC.

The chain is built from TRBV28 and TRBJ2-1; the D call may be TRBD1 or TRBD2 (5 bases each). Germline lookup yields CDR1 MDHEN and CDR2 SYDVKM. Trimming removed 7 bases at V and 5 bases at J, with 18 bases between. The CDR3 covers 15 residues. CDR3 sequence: CASTAGGSVNNEQFF. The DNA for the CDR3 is TGTGCCAGCACCGCTGGGGGTTCGGTAAACAATGAGCAGTTCTTC.

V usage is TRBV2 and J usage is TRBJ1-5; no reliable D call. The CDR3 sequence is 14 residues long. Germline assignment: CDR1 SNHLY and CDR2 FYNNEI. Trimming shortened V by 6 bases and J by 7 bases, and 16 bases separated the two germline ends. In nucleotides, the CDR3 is TGTGCCAGCAGGTTTTCCGTTGGTGGGCAGCCCCAGCATTTT. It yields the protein CASRFSVGGQPQHF.

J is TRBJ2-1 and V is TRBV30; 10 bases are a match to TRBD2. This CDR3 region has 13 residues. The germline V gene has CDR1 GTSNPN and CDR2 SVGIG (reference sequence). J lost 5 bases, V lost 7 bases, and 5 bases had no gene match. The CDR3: CASEREGHNEQFF. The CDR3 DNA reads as TGTGCCTCCGAGCGGGAGGGCCACAATGAGCAGTTCTTC.

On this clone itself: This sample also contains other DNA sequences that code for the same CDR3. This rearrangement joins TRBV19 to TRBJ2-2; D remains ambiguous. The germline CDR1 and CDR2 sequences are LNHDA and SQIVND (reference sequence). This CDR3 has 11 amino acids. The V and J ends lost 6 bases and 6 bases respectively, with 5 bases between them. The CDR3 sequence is CASRGSGELFF. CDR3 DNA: TGTGCCAGTAGGGGGTCCGGGGAGCTGTTTTTT.

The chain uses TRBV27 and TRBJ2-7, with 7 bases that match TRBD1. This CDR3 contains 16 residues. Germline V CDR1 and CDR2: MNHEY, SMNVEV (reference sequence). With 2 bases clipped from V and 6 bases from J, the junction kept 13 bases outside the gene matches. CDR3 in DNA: TGTGCCAGCAGTTTAGGTTTTGACAGGGCTTGGGGCGAGCAGTACTTC. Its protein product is CASSLGFDRAWGEQYF.

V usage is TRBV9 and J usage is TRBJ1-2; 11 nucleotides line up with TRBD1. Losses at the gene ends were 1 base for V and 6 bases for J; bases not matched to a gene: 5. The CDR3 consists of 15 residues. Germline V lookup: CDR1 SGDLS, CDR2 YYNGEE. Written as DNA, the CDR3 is TGTGCCAGCAGCGTACGTCCGGGACAGGGGGATGGCTACACCTTC. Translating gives CASSVRPGQGDGYTF. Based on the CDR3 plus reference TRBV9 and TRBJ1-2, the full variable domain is DSGVTQTPKHLITATGQRVTLRCSPRSGDLSVYWYQQSLDQGLQFLIQYYNGEERAKGNILERFSAQQFPDLHSELNLSSLELGDSALYFCASSVRPGQGDGYTFGSGTRLTVV.